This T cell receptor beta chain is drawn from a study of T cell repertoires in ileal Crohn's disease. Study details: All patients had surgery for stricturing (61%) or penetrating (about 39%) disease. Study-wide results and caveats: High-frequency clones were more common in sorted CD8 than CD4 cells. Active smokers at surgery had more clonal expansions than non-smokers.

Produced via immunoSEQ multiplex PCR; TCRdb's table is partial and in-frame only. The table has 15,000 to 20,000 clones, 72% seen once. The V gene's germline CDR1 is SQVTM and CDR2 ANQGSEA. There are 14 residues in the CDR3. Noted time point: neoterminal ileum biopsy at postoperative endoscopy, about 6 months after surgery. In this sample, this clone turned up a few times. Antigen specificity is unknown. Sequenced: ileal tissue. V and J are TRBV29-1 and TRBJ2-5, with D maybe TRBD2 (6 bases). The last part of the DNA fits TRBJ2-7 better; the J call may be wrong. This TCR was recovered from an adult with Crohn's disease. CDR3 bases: TGCAGCGTATCCCGGGACTCAAGCTCCTACGAGCAGTACTTC. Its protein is CSVSRDSSSYEQYF.